Listed below are T cell receptor beta chains from one sample, sequenced in a study of blood T cell repertoires in COVID-19. Sequencing used immunoSEQ multiplex PCR; TCRdb keeps in-frame clones, though not all of them. There are roughly 340,000 clones in the sample; about 90% occur only once, and less than 3.5% lies in the top ten. The sequenced material came from peripheral blood. The receptor source for this set is a woman aged 18-29 years who had recovered from COVID-19. The CDR3 runs from the conserved cysteine through the conserved F or W. Fields, in order: V gene, clone size, D gene, J gene, CDR3 DNA, CDR3 protein. D genes are given only for firm matches. Only part of the rows carry a size: once, few, many, or a class if the clone is expanded.

V gene: TRBV30; clone size: -; D gene: TRBD2; J gene: TRBJ2-2; CDR3 DNA: TGTGCCTGGAGTACGTCGACCAGCGGGACTACGCGGCTGTTTTTT; CDR3 protein: CAWSTSTSGTTRLFF
V gene: TRBV5-6; clone size: -; D gene: TRBD1; J gene: TRBJ2-1; CDR3 DNA: TGTGCCAGCAGCCTCCAGGACAGGGAGGCAGGGGGACAGTTCTTC; CDR3 protein: CASSLQDREAGGQFF
V gene: TRBV5-1; clone size: -; D gene: -; J gene: TRBJ1-2; CDR3 DNA: TGCGCCAGCAGCCAACAGGGCAACTATGGCTACACCTTC; CDR3 protein: CASSQQGNYGYTF
V gene: TRBV27; clone size: -; D gene: -; J gene: TRBJ2-1; CDR3 DNA: TGTGCCAGCAGTTTACTAGCGTCCAATGAGCAGTTCTTC; CDR3 protein: CASSLLASNEQFF
V gene: TRBV18; clone size: once; D gene: -; J gene: TRBJ2-1; CDR3 DNA: TGTGCCAGCTCACCTGCGAGAACCTCCTACAATGAGCAGTTCTTC; CDR3 protein: CASSPARTSYNEQFF
V gene: TRBV5-1; clone size: few; D gene: -; J gene: TRBJ1-6; CDR3 DNA: TGCGCCAGCAGCTTGCGTGTGACTAATAATTCACCCCTCCACTTT; CDR3 protein: CASSLRVTNNSPLHF
V gene: TRBV12-3/TRBV12-4; clone size: -; D gene: -; J gene: TRBJ2-1; CDR3 DNA: TGTGCCAGCAGTTTTGGAGTCAATGAGCAGTTCTTC; CDR3 protein: CASSFGVNEQFF
V gene: TRBV19; clone size: -; D gene: -; J gene: TRBJ1-1; CDR3 DNA: TGTGCCAGTACCTTGACGGGGGTAACTGAAGCTTTCTTT; CDR3 protein: CASTLTGVTEAFF
V gene: TRBV10-3; clone size: -; D gene: TRBD2; J gene: TRBJ2-3; CDR3 DNA: TGTGCCATCAGTGAGTCAACTAGCGGAGGATCAGATACGCAGTATTTT; CDR3 protein: CAISESTSGGSDTQYF
V gene: TRBV7-2; clone size: -; D gene: -; J gene: TRBJ1-1; CDR3 DNA: TGTGCCAGCAGCTTAGCGATCGGTGGTGAAGCTTTCTTT; CDR3 protein: CASSLAIGGEAFF
V gene: TRBV4-3; clone size: -; D gene: -; J gene: TRBJ1-2; CDR3 DNA: TGCGCCAGCAGCCACGAACAGAGAAGGGGCTACACCTTC; CDR3 protein: CASSHEQRRGYTF
V gene: TRBV18; clone size: -; D gene: -; J gene: TRBJ2-1; CDR3 DNA: TGTGCCAGCTCACTTACCGGGGCTAGCGAGGAGTTCTTC; CDR3 protein: CASSLTGASEEFF
V gene: TRBV28; clone size: -; D gene: TRBD1; J gene: TRBJ1-1; CDR3 DNA: TGTGCCAGCAGTATCGACCCAGGGGGGATATTTAGGGAGAACACTGAAGCTTTCTTT; CDR3 protein: CASSIDPGGIFRENTEAFF
V gene: TRBV4-3; clone size: -; D gene: -; J gene: TRBJ1-4; CDR3 DNA: TGCGCCAGCAGCCAAGACGCCCAGGGCGGAAAACTGTTTTTT; CDR3 protein: CASSQDAQGGKLFF
V gene: TRBV5-1; clone size: -; D gene: -; J gene: TRBJ1-6; CDR3 DNA: TGCGCCAGCAGCTTCGGCAGGGCCTATAATTCACCCCTCCACTTT; CDR3 protein: CASSFGRAYNSPLHF
V gene: TRBV24-1; clone size: -; D gene: -; J gene: TRBJ2-1; CDR3 DNA: TGTGCCACCAGTGACCTCTATGAGCAGTTCTTC; CDR3 protein: CATSDLYEQFF
V gene: TRBV6-5; clone size: -; D gene: -; J gene: TRBJ1-1; CDR3 DNA: TGTGCCAGCGAAGATCCTAAAGGAGCGACCACTGAAGCTTTCTTT; CDR3 protein: CASEDPKGATTEAFF
V gene: TRBV6-5; clone size: -; D gene: TRBD2; J gene: TRBJ2-1; CDR3 DNA: TGTGCCAGCAGCCGGACTAGCCGATACAATGAGCAGTTCTTC; CDR3 protein: CASSRTSRYNEQFF
V gene: TRBV30; clone size: -; D gene: TRBD2; J gene: TRBJ2-3; CDR3 DNA: TGTGCCTGGAGGGCGGGAGGGCCGACAGATACGCAGTATTTT; CDR3 protein: CAWRAGGPTDTQYF
V gene: TRBV9; clone size: -; D gene: -; J gene: TRBJ2-1; CDR3 DNA: TGTGCCAGCAGCGTAGGTTTGGTTAGCGGAGGCAATGAGCAGTTCTTC; CDR3 protein: CASSVGLVSGGNEQFF
V gene: TRBV19; clone size: once; D gene: -; J gene: TRBJ2-5; CDR3 DNA: TGTGCCAGTAGTATGGCGCGGGGAGAGACCCAGTACTTC; CDR3 protein: CASSMARGETQYF
V gene: TRBV27; clone size: -; D gene: TRBD2; J gene: TRBJ2-2; CDR3 DNA: TGTGCCAGCAGTGGGACTAGCGGAGAGAGGTCGGGCGGGGAGCTGTTTTTT; CDR3 protein: CASSGTSGERSGGELFF
V gene: TRBV12-3/TRBV12-4; clone size: few; D gene: -; J gene: TRBJ1-1; CDR3 DNA: TGTGCCAGCAGTTTAGCAGCGAAAGCTTTCTTT; CDR3 protein: CASSLAAKAFF
V gene: TRBV13; clone size: -; D gene: TRBD2; J gene: TRBJ2-1; CDR3 DNA: TGTGCCAGCAGCTTATGGACTAGCGGGAGGGATGAGCAGTTCTTC; CDR3 protein: CASSLWTSGRDEQFF
V gene: TRBV7-9; clone size: -; D gene: -; J gene: TRBJ2-1; CDR3 DNA: TGTGCCAGCGGTAGCGGCCCCAGGGGGGATGAGCAGTTCTTC; CDR3 protein: CASGSGPRGDEQFF
V gene: TRBV29-1; clone size: once; D gene: TRBD1; J gene: TRBJ1-3; CDR3 DNA: TGCAGCGTTGAGGACAGGGGAAGTGGAAACACCATATATTTT; CDR3 protein: CSVEDRGSGNTIYF
V gene: TRBV29-1; clone size: -; D gene: -; J gene: TRBJ2-1; CDR3 DNA: TGCAGCGTTAACCCACGGGGTGAGAACAATGAGCAGTTCTTC; CDR3 protein: CSVNPRGENNEQFF
V gene: TRBV6-6; clone size: -; D gene: -; J gene: TRBJ1-1; CDR3 DNA: TGTGCCAGCAGTTACTGGGCAGAGAACACTGAAGCTTTCTTT; CDR3 protein: CASSYWAENTEAFF
V gene: TRBV19; clone size: -; D gene: -; J gene: TRBJ2-1; CDR3 DNA: TGTGCCAGTTCCGCTGGCGGCCGACCGAACAATGAGCAGTTCTTC; CDR3 protein: CASSAGGRPNNEQFF
V gene: TRBV18; clone size: -; D gene: -; J gene: TRBJ1-1; CDR3 DNA: TGTGCCAGCTCATTAGACGGGGGAGCTAACACTGAAGCTTTCTTT; CDR3 protein: CASSLDGGANTEAFF
V gene: TRBV7-9; clone size: -; D gene: -; J gene: TRBJ1-1; CDR3 DNA: TGTGCCAGCAGCTTAGTAACAGGGAGAAACACTGAAGCTTTCTTT; CDR3 protein: CASSLVTGRNTEAFF
V gene: TRBV18; clone size: -; D gene: -; J gene: TRBJ1-5; CDR3 DNA: TGTGCCAGCTCACCACCGGGGGGGATCCATCAGCCCCAGCATTTT; CDR3 protein: CASSPPGGIHQPQHF
V gene: TRBV4-1; clone size: -; D gene: TRBD2; J gene: TRBJ2-3; CDR3 DNA: TGCGCCAGCAGCCACGGGACTAAGTTATCTCAACAGTATTTT; CDR3 protein: CASSHGTKLSQQYF
V gene: TRBV30; clone size: -; D gene: -; J gene: TRBJ2-5; CDR3 DNA: TGTGCCTGGAGTGCCTGGCACCAAGAGACCCAGTACTTC; CDR3 protein: CAWSAWHQETQYF
V gene: TRBV6-2/TRBV6-3; clone size: -; D gene: TRBD1; J gene: TRBJ2-3; CDR3 DNA: TGTGCCAGCAGTTACCTATACGACAGGGGGTGGACAGATACGCAGTATTTT; CDR3 protein: CASSYLYDRGWTDTQYF
V gene: TRBV19; clone size: -; D gene: TRBD1; J gene: TRBJ1-2; CDR3 DNA: TGTGCCAGTACTACAGGGGTTGGCTACACCTTC; CDR3 protein: CASTTGVGYTF
V gene: TRBV29-1; clone size: -; D gene: TRBD1; J gene: TRBJ1-3; CDR3 DNA: TGCAGCGTAGTGACAGGGGTCGGAAACACCATATATTTT; CDR3 protein: CSVVTGVGNTIYF
V gene: TRBV27; clone size: -; D gene: -; J gene: TRBJ1-2; CDR3 DNA: TGTGCCAGCAGTCCCGGGGGTTATGGCTACACCTTC; CDR3 protein: CASSPGGYGYTF
V gene: TRBV6-2/TRBV6-3; clone size: -; D gene: TRBD1; J gene: TRBJ1-1; CDR3 DNA: TGTGCCAGCAGTGGCAGGGGGCTGAACACTGAAGCTTTCTTT; CDR3 protein: CASSGRGLNTEAFF
V gene: TRBV6-5; clone size: -; D gene: -; J gene: TRBJ1-4; CDR3 DNA: TGTGCCAGCAGGCAGGGCGGATACCGGGTTGAAAAACTGTTTTTT; CDR3 protein: CASRQGGYRVEKLFF
V gene: TRBV7-9; clone size: -; D gene: TRBD2; J gene: TRBJ2-5; CDR3 DNA: TGTGCCAGCAGCTTAGCCAAAGGGACCGGGGGGCAAGAGACCCAGTACTTC; CDR3 protein: CASSLAKGTGGQETQYF
V gene: TRBV5-1; clone size: -; D gene: TRBD1; J gene: TRBJ1-2; CDR3 DNA: TGCGCCAGCGCCCCGGACAGGGGTAGTGCGGGCTACACCTTC; CDR3 protein: CASAPDRGSAGYTF
V gene: TRBV7-2; clone size: -; D gene: -; J gene: TRBJ2-1; CDR3 DNA: TGTGCCAGCAGCTCAGCCCCGGGTGAGCAGTTCTTC; CDR3 protein: CASSSAPGEQFF
V gene: TRBV2; clone size: -; D gene: -; J gene: TRBJ1-2; CDR3 DNA: TGTGCCAGCAGGAGGGACACTAACTATGGCTACACCTTC; CDR3 protein: CASRRDTNYGYTF
V gene: TRBV4-3; clone size: -; D gene: -; J gene: TRBJ1-2; CDR3 DNA: TGCGCCAGCAGCCAAGATAAAGGGGCAGGTGGCTACACCTTC; CDR3 protein: CASSQDKGAGGYTF
V gene: TRBV12-3/TRBV12-4; clone size: once; D gene: -; J gene: TRBJ2-2; CDR3 DNA: TGTGCCAGCAGTTTGGGGGGAGGGGAGCTGTTTTTT; CDR3 protein: CASSLGGGELFF
V gene: TRBV2; clone size: -; D gene: -; J gene: TRBJ2-5; CDR3 DNA: TGTGCCAGCAGTGACGGAGGAAGGACCCAGTACTTC; CDR3 protein: CASSDGGRTQYF
V gene: TRBV12-3/TRBV12-4; clone size: few; D gene: -; J gene: TRBJ1-1; CDR3 DNA: TGTGCCAGCAGTTTAGGAGGGAACACTGAAGCTTTCTTT; CDR3 protein: CASSLGGNTEAFF
V gene: TRBV11-2; clone size: once; D gene: TRBD1; J gene: TRBJ1-5; CDR3 DNA: TGTGCCAGCAGCTTCGGACAGGGGAGGCCCCAGCATTTT; CDR3 protein: CASSFGQGRPQHF
V gene: TRBV21-1; clone size: -; D gene: -; J gene: TRBJ1-2; CDR3 DNA: TGTGCCAGCAGCCCCCGGGACAGGGCTAACTATGGCTACACCTTC; CDR3 protein: CASSPRDRANYGYTF
V gene: TRBV7-2; clone size: -; D gene: -; J gene: TRBJ1-2; CDR3 DNA: TGTGCCAGCAGTCCAGCTAACTATGGCTACACCTTC; CDR3 protein: CASSPANYGYTF
V gene: TRBV24-1; clone size: -; D gene: TRBD1; J gene: TRBJ1-1; CDR3 DNA: TGTGCCACCAGTGATCGGGACAGGGGGCGGCCTGAAGCTTTCTTT; CDR3 protein: CATSDRDRGRPEAFF
V gene: TRBV19; clone size: -; D gene: TRBD1; J gene: TRBJ2-1; CDR3 DNA: TGTGCCAGTAGTCAATTTCTCGACTTGGGACAGGCAAATGAGCAGTTCTTC; CDR3 protein: CASSQFLDLGQANEQFF
V gene: TRBV18; clone size: -; D gene: TRBD2; J gene: TRBJ2-5; CDR3 DNA: TGTGCCAGCTCTCTAGCGGGAGGAACTACAGCCGCCACCCAGTACTTC; CDR3 protein: CASSLAGGTTAATQYF
V gene: TRBV3-1/TRBV3-2; clone size: -; D gene: TRBD1; J gene: TRBJ1-1; CDR3 DNA: TGTGCCAGCAGCCAAGCGGGGACAGGGGTTGAAGCTTTCTTT; CDR3 protein: CASSQAGTGVEAFF